Each of the 7 T cell receptor beta chains below was sequenced from the same sample in a study of monozygotic twins with inflammatory bowel disease. TCRdb reprocessed the 5' RACE reads and keeps a single row for each CDR3 protein, giving no DNA. Its table records some 200,000 distinct CDR3 sequences. What was sequenced was blood. The receptors come from a human donor with ulcerative colitis or Crohn's disease, or a healthy co-twin of an affected twin (not recorded which).

The genes are TRBV25-1 and TRBJ2-7; TCRdb returns TRBD2, unconfirmable since there is no DNA. CDR1 is MGHDK, CDR2 SYGVNS, per germline. This CDR3 contains 15 residues. CDR3 region: CASSDVSGKPYEQYF.

The chain carries TRBV19 and TRBJ2-7; TCRdb selects TRBD1, and the lack of DNA leaves this call unchecked. Germline assignment: CDR1 LNHDA and CDR2 SQIVND (reference sequence). The CDR3 spans 18 residues. CDR3 amino acids: CASSRRGSGGVISYEQYF.

V is TRBV27 and J is TRBJ1-1; TCRdb's assignment of TRBD1 cannot be checked, as there is no DNA. Germline CDR1 is MNHEY and CDR2 is SMNVEV (reference sequence). This CDR3 is 14 amino acids long. The CDR3 sequence is CASSFHGGGTEAFF.

The chain couples TRBV20-1 to TRBJ1-5; absent DNA, TCRdb's TRBD1 call cannot be checked. Germline CDR1 is DFQATT and CDR2 is SNEGSKA (reference sequence). The CDR3 contains 15 residues. Here the CDR3 reads CSARQGAGSNQPQHF.

The rearrangement joins TRBV10-3 to TRBJ2-6; the D call of TRBD1 rests on TCRdb alone, since no DNA is present to check it. This CDR3 spans 14 amino acids. CDR1 and CDR2 (germline): ENHRY, SYGVKD. CDR3 loop: CAISEGTGANVLTF.

The chain has TRBV4-2 and TRBJ1-2. The CDR3 consists of 15 residues. CDR1 and CDR2 (germline): LGHNA, YNFKEQ. CDR3 sequence reads: CASSLDRYSNYGYTF.

The rearrangement links TRBV5-1 to TRBJ1-1; TCRdb indicates TRBD1, and absent DNA this call remains unverified. In germline, CDR1 is SGHRS, CDR2 YFSETQ. The CDR3 runs 15 residues. The CDR3 reads CASSLTTGGSTEAFF.